This T cell receptor (beta chain) was captured by sequencing in a study of Ad26.COV2.S vaccination and SARS-CoV-2 variants. Study background: Donor was in the COV1001 Ad26.COV2.S trial arm.

CDR3 length: 12 residues. The germline gives CDR1 SGHKS, CDR2 YYEKEE (reference sequence). Trimming removed 4 bases at V and 5 bases at J, with 9 bases between. The treatment here: around 19 received Ad26.COV2.S at low or high dose, single or two shots; about 5 received placebo; per-sample allocation not given. Each sample was drawn 63 days after the first injection (of vaccine or placebo). What was given as vaccine was an Ad26 vector encoding Wuhan-strain SARS-CoV-2 spike. Using immunoSEQ multiplex PCR, the repertoire was profiled, and TCRdb retains in-frame clones only, with some absent. The table lists some 340,000 clones, 70% to 90% of them singletons.

The rearrangement uses TRBV5-5 and TRBJ2-5, with D unclear. The clonotype was recovered from a person between 18 and 65 years old who received the Ad26.COV2.S COVID-19 vaccine or a placebo. The source material was peripheral blood, sampled in a trial of Ad26.COV2.S vaccine versus placebo. For the CDR3, the DNA is TGTGCCAGCAGCCGCCGGTTGGAGACCCAGTACTTC. Protein: CASSRRLETQYF.